This passage covers 9 T cell receptor beta chains from one sample sequenced in a study of regulatory T cells in long-lasting Graves disease. Arm-PCR of CDR3 regions with iRepertoire HTBI primers generated TCR beta libraries. TCRdb fed the multiplex PCR reads into MiXCR, producing one record per CDR3 protein. The table includes hundreds of thousands of distinct CDR3 sequences, roughly a fifth detected once. The sample's time point: persistent/refractory GD, antithyroid drugs over 5 years with positive TRAb. PBMCs were the source of the RNA used for TCR sequencing. The sample in question was peripheral blood mononuclear cells (PBMCs), obtained when the disease was refractory, from a patient treated with antithyroid drugs. All receptors come from a female donor with Graves disease.

The chain links TRBV6-9 to TRBJ1-5; no firm D call. The CDR3 spans 13 residues. With 3 bases removed from V and 3 bases from J, the gap between germline ends came to 6 bases. Germline CDR1 and CDR2: MNHGY and SVAAGI. CDR3 sequence (DNA): TGTGCCAGCAGTTACGGCTACAATCAGCCCCAGCATTTT. This sequence encodes CASSYGYNQPQHF.

This clonotype was counted ten times or more. This sequence joins TRBV30 and TRBJ2-5; tentative D call: TRBD1 (6 bases). Trimming took 3 bases from V and 1 from J, leaving 9 bases between them. CDR3 length: 13 amino acids. Per germline, CDR1 GTSNPN and CDR2 SVGIG (reference sequence). CDR3 DNA sequence: TGTGCCTGGAGGGTGACAGGCCAAGAGACCCAGTACTTC. It translates to CAWRVTGQETQYF. Full variable domain (remainder filled in from reference TRBV30 and TRBJ2-5): SQTIHQWPATLVQPVGSPLSLECTVEGTSNPNLYWYRQAAGRGLQLLFYSVGIGQISSEVPQNLSASRPQDRQFILSSKKLLLSDSGFYLCAWRVTGQETQYFGPGTRLLVL.

Ten or more counts support this clonotype. The J gene is TRBJ1-1, the V gene TRBV7-3; the D is unclear. Germline-derived CDR1 and CDR2 are SGHTA and FQGTGA. V was shortened by 5 bases and J by 1 base, with 8 bases between the two germline ends. This CDR3 has 13 residues. The CDR3 loop is CASSPNENTEAFF. Here the CDR3 DNA reads TGTGCCAGCAGCCCGAACGAGAACACTGAAGCTTTCTTT. Together with reference TRBV7-3 and TRBJ1-1, the CDR3 gives the full variable domain: GAGVSQTPSNKVTEKGKYVELRCDPISGHTALYWYRQSLGQGPEFLIYFQGTGAADDSGLPNDRFFAVRPEGSVSTLKIQRTERGDSAVYLCASSPNENTEAFFGQGTRLTVV.

The chain couples TRBV7-9 to TRBJ2-7; no clear D. Trimming removed 5 bases at V and 7 bases at J, with 12 bases between. Germline lookup yields CDR1 SEHNR and CDR2 FQNEAQ (reference sequence). This CDR3 is 12 amino acids long. The CDR3 DNA reads TGTGCCAGCAGCCGAGAGGATTTTGAGCAGTACTTC. Its protein product is CASSREDFEQYF.

This clonotype has at least ten counts. V is TRBV2 and J is TRBJ1-2; 9 nucleotides line up with TRBD1. V lost 2 bases and J lost 1; bases outside the gene matches: 8. The CDR3 is made up of 17 amino acids. CDR1 is SNHLY, CDR2 FYNNEI, per germline. The CDR3 DNA sequence: TGTGCCAGCAGTGAATCCGGGACAGGGACCCTTAACTATGGCTACACCTTC. Protein product: CASSESGTGTLNYGYTF.

The V call is TRBV12-3 or TRBV12-4, the J call TRBJ2-1; D is undetermined. Trimming removed 5 bases at V and 8 bases at J, with 10 bases between. The CDR3 sequence is 12 residues long. Written as DNA, the CDR3 is TGTGCCAGCAGTCGAGACTTCGATGAGCAGTTCTTC. This gives the protein CASSRDFDEQFF.

The rearrangement joins TRBV24-1 to TRBJ2-2; D is possibly TRBD2 (7 bases). The CDR3 covers 18 residues. Germline V gene data show CDR1 as KGHDR and CDR2 as SFDVKD. Trimming took off 4 bases at V and 6 bases at J, with 23 bases between the two ends. CDR3 in DNA: TGTGCCACCAGTGACCCCGGAGTGGGGGGGGCAACGGCCGGGGAGCTGTTTTTT. This encodes CATSDPGVGGATAGELFF.

Ten or more counts support this clonotype. The V and J genes are TRBV9 and TRBJ1-2; TRBD1 agrees at 9 bases. Germline CDR1 and CDR2: SGDLS and YYNGEE. This CDR3 is 16 amino acids long. V shed 0 bases, J shed 8 bases, and the junction held 11 bases outside the gene matches. CDR3 protein: CASSVAPTGGERGYTF. CDR3 nucleotide sequence: TGTGCCAGCAGCGTAGCCCCTACAGGGGGCGAGAGGGGCTACACCTTC. The entire variable domain, with the rest obtained from reference TRBV9 and TRBJ1-2, is as follows: DSGVTQTPKHLITATGQRVTLRCSPRSGDLSVYWYQQSLDQGLQFLIQYYNGEERAKGNILERFSAQQFPDLHSELNLSSLELGDSALYFCASSVAPTGGERGYTFGSGTRLTVV.

This clonotype turned up a few times. This chain links TRBV24-1 with TRBJ2-5, with D perhaps TRBD1 (5 bases). The germline gives CDR1 KGHDR, CDR2 SFDVKD. CDR3 length equals 15 residues. Trimming pared 3 bases from V and 4 bases from J, leaving 14 bases between. As DNA, the CDR3 is TGTGCCACCAGTGATATAGGACAAGGCCTAGAGACCCAGTACTTC. It specifies CATSDIGQGLETQYF.